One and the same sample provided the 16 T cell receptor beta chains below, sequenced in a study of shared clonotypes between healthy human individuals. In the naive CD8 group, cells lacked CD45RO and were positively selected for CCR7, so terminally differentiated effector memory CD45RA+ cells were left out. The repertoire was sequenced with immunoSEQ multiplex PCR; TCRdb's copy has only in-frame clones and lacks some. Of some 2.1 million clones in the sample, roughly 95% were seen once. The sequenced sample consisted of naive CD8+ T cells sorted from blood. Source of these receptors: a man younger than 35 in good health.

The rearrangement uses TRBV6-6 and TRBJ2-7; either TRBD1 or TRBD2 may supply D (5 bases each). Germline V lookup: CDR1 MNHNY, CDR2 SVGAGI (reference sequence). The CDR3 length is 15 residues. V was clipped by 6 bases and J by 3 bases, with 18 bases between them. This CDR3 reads CASSYPGALGYEQYF. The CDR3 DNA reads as TGTGCCAGCAGCTACCCCGGGGCTCTTGGCTACGAGCAGTACTTC.

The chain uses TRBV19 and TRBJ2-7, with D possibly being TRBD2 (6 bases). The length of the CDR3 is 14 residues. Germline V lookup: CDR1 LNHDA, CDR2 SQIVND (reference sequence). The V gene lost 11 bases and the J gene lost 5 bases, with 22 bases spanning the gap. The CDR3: CACASRGREDEQYF. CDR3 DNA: TGTGCCTGCGCCTCTAGGGGCAGGGAGGACGAGCAGTACTTC.

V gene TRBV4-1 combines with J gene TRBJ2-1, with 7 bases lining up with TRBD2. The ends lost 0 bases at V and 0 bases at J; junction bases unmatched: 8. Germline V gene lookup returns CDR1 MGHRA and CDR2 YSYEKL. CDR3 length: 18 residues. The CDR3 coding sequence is TGCGCCAGCAGCCAAGAGATGGCAGCGGGATTCTCCTACAATGAGCAGTTCTTC. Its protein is CASSQEMAAGFSYNEQFF.

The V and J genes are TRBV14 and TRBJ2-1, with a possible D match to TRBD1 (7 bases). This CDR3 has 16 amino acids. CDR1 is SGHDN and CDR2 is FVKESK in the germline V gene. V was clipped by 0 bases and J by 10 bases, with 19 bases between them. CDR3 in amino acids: CASSQEGIGGGVEQFF. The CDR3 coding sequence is TGTGCCAGCAGCCAAGAAGGGATTGGAGGGGGCGTGGAGCAGTTCTTC.

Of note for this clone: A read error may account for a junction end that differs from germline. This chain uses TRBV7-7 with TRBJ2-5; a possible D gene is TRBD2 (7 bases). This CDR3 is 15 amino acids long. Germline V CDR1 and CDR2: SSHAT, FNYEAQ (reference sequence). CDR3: CASSLGGQGQETQYF. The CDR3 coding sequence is TGTGCTAGCAGCCTCGGGGGGCAGGGCCAAGAGACCCAGTACTTC.

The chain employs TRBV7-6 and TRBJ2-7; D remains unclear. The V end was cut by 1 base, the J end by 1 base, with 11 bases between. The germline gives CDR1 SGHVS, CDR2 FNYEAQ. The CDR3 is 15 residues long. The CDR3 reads CASSLDDTGSYEQYF. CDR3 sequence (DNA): TGTGCCAGCAGCTTAGACGACACCGGGTCCTACGAGCAGTACTTC. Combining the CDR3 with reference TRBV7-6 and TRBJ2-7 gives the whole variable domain GAGVSQSPRYKVTKRGQDVALRCDPISGHVSLYWYRQALGQGPEFLTYFNYEAQQDKSGLPNDRFSAERPEGSISTLTIQRTEQRDSAMYRCASSLDDTGSYEQYFGPGTRLTVT.

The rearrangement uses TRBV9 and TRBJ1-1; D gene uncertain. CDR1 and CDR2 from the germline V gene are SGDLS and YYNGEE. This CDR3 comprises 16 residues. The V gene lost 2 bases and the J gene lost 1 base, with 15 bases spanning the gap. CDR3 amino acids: CASSVDGRRPNTEAFF. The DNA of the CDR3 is TGTGCCAGCAGCGTCGATGGGAGGAGGCCGAACACTGAAGCTTTCTTT.

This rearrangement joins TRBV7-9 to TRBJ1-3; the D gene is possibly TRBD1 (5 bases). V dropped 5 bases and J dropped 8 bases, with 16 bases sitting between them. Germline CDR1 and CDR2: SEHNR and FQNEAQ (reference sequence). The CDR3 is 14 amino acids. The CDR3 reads CASSPTGFEDTIYF. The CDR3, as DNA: TGTGCCAGCAGCCCAACAGGCTTTGAAGACACCATATATTTT. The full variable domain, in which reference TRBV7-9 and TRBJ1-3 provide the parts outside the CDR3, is DTGVSQNPRHKITKRGQNVTFRCDPISEHNRLYWYRQTLGQGPEFLTYFQNEAQLEKSRLLSDRFSAERPKGSFSTLEIQRTEQGDSAMYLCASSPTGFEDTIYFGEGSWLTVV.

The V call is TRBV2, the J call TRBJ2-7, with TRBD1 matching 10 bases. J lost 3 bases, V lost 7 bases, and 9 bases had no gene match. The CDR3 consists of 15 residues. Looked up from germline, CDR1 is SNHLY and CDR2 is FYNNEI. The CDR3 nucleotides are TGTGCCAGCATCGTGGGGGGGACAGGGGTCTACGAGCAGTACTTC. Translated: CASIVGGTGVYEQYF.

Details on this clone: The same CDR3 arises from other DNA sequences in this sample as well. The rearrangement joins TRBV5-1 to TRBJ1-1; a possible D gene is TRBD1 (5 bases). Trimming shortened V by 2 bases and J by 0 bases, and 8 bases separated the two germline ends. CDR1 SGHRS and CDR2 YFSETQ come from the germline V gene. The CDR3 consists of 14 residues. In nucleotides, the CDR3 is TGCGCCAGCAGCTTAGAGGGGCTGAACACTGAAGCTTTCTTT. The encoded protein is CASSLEGLNTEAFF.

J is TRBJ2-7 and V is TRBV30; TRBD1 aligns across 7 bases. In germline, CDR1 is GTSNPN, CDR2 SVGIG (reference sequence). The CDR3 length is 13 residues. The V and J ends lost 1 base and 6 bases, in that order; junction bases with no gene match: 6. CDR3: CAWSAGQVGEQYF. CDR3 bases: TGTGCCTGGAGTGCTGGACAGGTGGGCGAGCAGTACTTC.

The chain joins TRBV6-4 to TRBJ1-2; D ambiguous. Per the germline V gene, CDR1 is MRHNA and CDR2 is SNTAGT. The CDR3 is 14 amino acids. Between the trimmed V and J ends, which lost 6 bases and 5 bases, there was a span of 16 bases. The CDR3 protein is CASSVDSSGYGYTF. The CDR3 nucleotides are TGTGCCAGCAGCGTGGATAGCAGTGGATATGGCTACACCTTC.

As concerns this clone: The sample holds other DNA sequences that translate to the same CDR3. The CDR3 reads CASSFDGYEQYF. In DNA form, the CDR3 reads TGCGCCAGCAGCTTCGACGGTTACGAGCAGTACTTC. This sequence joins TRBV5-1 and TRBJ2-7, with D uncertain. V lost 2 bases and J 4 bases, leaving 7 bases between the germline ends. CDR1 and CDR2 (germline): SGHRS, YFSETQ. CDR3 size: 12 residues.

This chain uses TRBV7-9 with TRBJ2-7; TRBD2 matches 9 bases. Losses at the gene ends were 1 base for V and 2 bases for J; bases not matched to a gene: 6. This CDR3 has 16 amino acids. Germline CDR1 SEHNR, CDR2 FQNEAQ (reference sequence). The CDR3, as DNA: TGTGCCAGCAGCTTAGAGGGCCTAGCGGGGCCCTACGAGCAGTACTTC. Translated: CASSLEGLAGPYEQYF.

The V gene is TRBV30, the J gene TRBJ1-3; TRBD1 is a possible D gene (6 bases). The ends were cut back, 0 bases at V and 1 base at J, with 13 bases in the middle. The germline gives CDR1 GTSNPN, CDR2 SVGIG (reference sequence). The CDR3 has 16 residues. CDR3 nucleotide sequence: TGTGCCTGGAGTGTACTGGACAGTTTTTCTGGAAACACCATATATTTT. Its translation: CAWSVLDSFSGNTIYF.

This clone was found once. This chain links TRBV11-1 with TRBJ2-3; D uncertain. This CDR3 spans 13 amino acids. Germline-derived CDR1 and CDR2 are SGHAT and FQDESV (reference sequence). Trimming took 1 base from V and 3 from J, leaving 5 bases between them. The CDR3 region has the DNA TGTGCCAGCAGCTTAGAGGAAACAGATACGCAGTATTTT. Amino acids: CASSLEETDTQYF.